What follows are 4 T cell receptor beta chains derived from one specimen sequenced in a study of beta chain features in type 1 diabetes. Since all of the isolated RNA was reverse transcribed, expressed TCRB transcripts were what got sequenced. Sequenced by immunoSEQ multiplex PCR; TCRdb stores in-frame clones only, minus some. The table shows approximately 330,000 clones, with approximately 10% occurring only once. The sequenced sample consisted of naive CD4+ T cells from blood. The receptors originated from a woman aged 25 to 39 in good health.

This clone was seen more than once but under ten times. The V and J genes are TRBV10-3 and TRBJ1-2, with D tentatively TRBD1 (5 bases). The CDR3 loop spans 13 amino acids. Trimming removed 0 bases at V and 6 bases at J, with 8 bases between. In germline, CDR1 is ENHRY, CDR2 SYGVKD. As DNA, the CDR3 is TGTGCCATCAGTGAGTCGTCGGGGGATGGCTACACCTTC. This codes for CAISESSGDGYTF.

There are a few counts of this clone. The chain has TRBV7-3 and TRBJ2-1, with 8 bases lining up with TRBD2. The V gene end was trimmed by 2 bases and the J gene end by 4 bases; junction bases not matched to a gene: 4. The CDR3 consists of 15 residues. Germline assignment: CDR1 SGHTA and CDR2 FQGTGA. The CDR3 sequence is CASSLRGLEYNEQFF. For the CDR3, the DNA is TGTGCCAGCAGCTTACGGGGACTAGAGTACAATGAGCAGTTCTTC.

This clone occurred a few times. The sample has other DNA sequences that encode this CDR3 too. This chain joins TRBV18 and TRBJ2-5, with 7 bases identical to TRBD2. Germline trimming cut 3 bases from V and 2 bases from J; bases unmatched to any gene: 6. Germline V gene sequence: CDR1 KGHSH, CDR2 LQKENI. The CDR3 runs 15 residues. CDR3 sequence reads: CASSPSLAVQETQYF. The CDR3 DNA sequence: TGTGCCAGCTCACCTTCTCTAGCGGTTCAAGAGACCCAGTACTTC.

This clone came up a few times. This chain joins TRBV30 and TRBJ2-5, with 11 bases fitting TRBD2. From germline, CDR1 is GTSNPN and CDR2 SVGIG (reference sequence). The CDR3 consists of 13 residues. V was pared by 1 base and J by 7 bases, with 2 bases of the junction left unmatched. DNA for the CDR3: TGTGCCTGGAGTGGGGGACTAGCGGTGACCCAGTACTTC. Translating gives CAWSGGLAVTQYF.